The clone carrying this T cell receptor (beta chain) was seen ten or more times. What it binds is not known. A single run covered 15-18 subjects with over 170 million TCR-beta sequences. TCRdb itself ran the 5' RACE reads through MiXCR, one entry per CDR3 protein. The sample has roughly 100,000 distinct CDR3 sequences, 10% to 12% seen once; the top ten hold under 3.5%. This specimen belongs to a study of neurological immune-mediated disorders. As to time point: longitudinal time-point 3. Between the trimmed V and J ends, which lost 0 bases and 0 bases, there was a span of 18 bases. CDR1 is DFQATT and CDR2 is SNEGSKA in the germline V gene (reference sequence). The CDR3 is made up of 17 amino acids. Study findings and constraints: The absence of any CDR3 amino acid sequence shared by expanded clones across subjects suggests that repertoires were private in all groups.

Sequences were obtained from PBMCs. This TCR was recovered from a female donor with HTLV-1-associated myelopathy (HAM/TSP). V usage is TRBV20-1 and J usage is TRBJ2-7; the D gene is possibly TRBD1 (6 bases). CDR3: CSAREQRTGTNSYEQYF. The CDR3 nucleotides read TGCAGTGCTAGAGAGCAAAGAACCGGGACAAACTCCTACGAGCAGTACTTC.